This T cell receptor beta chain originates from a study of CD8 T cells in ankylosing spondylitis. General observations from the study: A motif of 7 to 9 highly homologous TCR beta variants was seen as apparently characteristic of ankylosing spondylitis blood. The study looked at matched synovial fluid samples from ankylosing spondylitis patients. Disease-linked clones were reported to be significantly enriched there.

V was shortened by 5 bases and J by 1 base, with 12 bases between the two germline ends. The CDR3 contains 14 residues. Germline CDR1 SGHDT, CDR2 YYEEEE. TCRdb redid the calling of the 5' RACE reads with MiXCR, one entry per CDR3 protein. This table has over 600,000 distinct CDR3 sequences, about 20% appearing once. Notes on this clonotype: Its target is unknown.

This chain uses TRBV5-6 with TRBJ1-1, with D uncertain. The source material was blood, either unsorted or a sorted T cell fraction (not recorded which). The source of this sequence is a male donor with ankylosing spondylitis. This chain's CDR3 is CASRLDGENTEAFF. In DNA, the CDR3 is TGTGCCAGCAGACTGGACGGGGAGAACACTGAAGCTTTCTTT.